This entry features one T cell receptor (beta chain) sequence. This clone was counted ten times or more. Its antigen has not been determined. No much larger clone is present one base from it, and per-base qualities are unavailable. Other DNA sequences within the sample encode an identical CDR3. This entry is derived from a study of beta chain features in type 1 diabetes (dated by TCRdb to between 2017 and 2018). At the level of the whole study: Mean age, gender distribution, total cell number and subset yield did not differ between patients and healthy donors. Regulatory and stem cell-like memory subsets were obtained from only 8 patients and roughly eight healthy donors, while naive and central memory subsets were obtained from all 28 donors. The study compared TCRB repertoires of sorted circulating CD4+ T cell subsets between recently diagnosed type 1 diabetes patients and matched healthy donors. Across all samples, some 100,000,000 sorted cells were examined, and cell number per subset correlated strongly with RNA yield. Summary of the overall study and its limitations: In all four CD4+ subsets, TCRB CDR3 length was moderately but significantly shorter in type 1 diabetes patients. PCR might favor shorter templates, but patient and control samples were amplified and corrected together, so any skew would affect both groups equally. Only small numbers of individuals were included in the HLA sub-analyses, which left unresolved whether HLA type had any influence on TCRB rearrangement. Because cDNA was sequenced instead of genomic DNA, highly expressing activated cells could be over-represented, though the groups showed no difference in activation or CD3 levels. Naive, central memory and regulatory TCRB repertoires appeared to be more similar among patients than among healthy donors. Fewer insertions and more nucleotide deletions at VDJ recombination sites were observed in patients with type 1 diabetes, implying thymic rearrangement abnormalities.

The trim is 2 bases for V and 4 bases for J, with a gap of 5 bases between the germline ends. As encoded in the germline V gene, CDR1 is MDHEN while CDR2 is SYDVKM. The CDR3 starts with the cysteine, ends with the phenylalanine, and has 12 residues. Of all the DNA, just the CDR3 is kept, 36 bases in frame from base 1. Each donor gave one peripheral blood draw, approximately 0.11 L on average, collected into heparinised tubes. Using a panel that included CD45RO, CCR7, CD25, CD127, CD95 and CD27, naive, central memory, regulatory and stem cell-like memory CD4+ T cells were sorted on a BD FACSAria II. All sorted populations exceeded 98% purity. Right away, PBMCs were isolated by Lymphoprep density gradient centrifugation and were stained directly, with no culture step. Samples were stained and sorted in pairs, with one healthy donor and one patient per experiment, so that batch effects were minimized.

The entire isolated RNA was reverse transcribed using the High Capacity cDNA Reverse Transcription Kit, and thus expressed TCRB transcripts were sequenced. Deep immunoSEQ sequencing was performed on naive, central memory and regulatory T cell samples, with an average of roughly 3.5 million total reads per sample. After sorted cells were lysed in RLT buffer, RNA was extracted with DNase-treated RNeasy Micro or Mini kits, with the choice depending on cell number. Each cell subset was processed on its own to prevent cross-contamination, while patient and healthy donor samples were processed together. The immunoSEQ multiplex PCR was used to amplify TCRB sequences from cDNA, generating 87-bp fragments that spanned the CDR3 region. Sequencing of the amplicons was performed on the Illumina HiSeq platform. The original methods were these. Synthetic template baselines were used to correct PCR bias computationally, reads within Hamming distance 2 were collapsed together, and singletons that could not be merged were discarded. Reads were aligned against IMGT to assign V, D and J genes, CDR3 length and insertions or deletions at six rearrangement sites. Within each subset, clonotype counts were normalized to sorted cell number, and only after that were true diversity and Gini coefficients computed with the tcR R package. The overlap coefficient, calculated on TCRB nucleotide sequences, was used to measure repertoire sharing. Out-of-frame TCRB sequences from naive cells were analyzed as a proxy for the pre-selection repertoire. The source is immuneACCESS, and TCRdb retained only in-frame sequences with V and J called. Part of the clones is not carried over; for the studies checked, unresolved V genes explain less than half of this, and the remainder is unexplained. V and J calls and clone size come straight from that table; D and trimming were deduced from the DNA. Across this sample there are about 620,000 clones, with about a sixth seen only once. The ten biggest clones cover 0.07% to 0.095% of the sample.

Sequencing was carried out using naive CD4+ T cells from blood. The cell subset or site label of this sample denotes: true naive CD4+ T cells. This chain joins TRBV28 to TRBJ1-2; no D gene call is confident. The receptor was isolated from a man between 18 and 35 years old in good health. The sequenced DNA is TGTGCCAGCAGTTTAGCGGGCTATGGCTACACCTTC. This sequence encodes CASSLAGYGYTF.